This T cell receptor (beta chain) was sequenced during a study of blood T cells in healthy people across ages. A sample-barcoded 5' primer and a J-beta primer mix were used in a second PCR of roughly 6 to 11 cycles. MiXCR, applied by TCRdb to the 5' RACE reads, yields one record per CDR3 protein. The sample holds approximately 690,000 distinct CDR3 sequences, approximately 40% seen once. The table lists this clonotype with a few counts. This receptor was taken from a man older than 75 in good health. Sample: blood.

CDR3 residues: CSVDLQGAEKLFF. As DNA, the CDR3 is TGCAGCGTTGATCTTCAGGGGGCTGAAAAACTGTTTTTT. The chain couples TRBV29-1 to TRBJ1-4; 8 bases align to TRBD1. V was clipped by 3 bases and J by 7 bases; unmatched bases: 4. Germline lookup yields CDR1 SQVTM and CDR2 ANQGSEA. The CDR3 consists of 13 residues.